The 22 T cell receptor beta chains listed next were all sequenced from one sample in a study of blood T cell repertoires in COVID-19. Clones were read by immunoSEQ multiplex PCR, and TCRdb kept only the in-frame ones, dropping some. The table has about 240,000 clones, roughly 87% seen once. Material: peripheral blood. These receptor sequences come from a man between 60 and 75 years old who had recovered from COVID-19.

This clone was seen a few times. The chain combines TRBV7-9 with TRBJ1-5; TRBD1 aligns across 7 bases. The CDR3 is 14 residues long. V trimming: 4 bases; J trimming: 10 bases; junction bases outside the gene matches: 10. Germline V lookup: CDR1 SEHNR, CDR2 FQNEAQ (reference sequence). The CDR3 loop reads CASSSTGKWPPQHF. In DNA, the CDR3 is TGTGCCAGCAGCTCGACAGGGAAGTGGCCCCCCCAGCATTTT.

This chain joins TRBV19 and TRBJ2-7; TRBD1 might be the D (5 bases). V gave up 6 bases and J gave up 0 bases, with 15 bases separating them. This CDR3 comprises 15 residues. Looked up from germline, CDR1 is LNHDA and CDR2 is SQIVND (reference sequence). CDR3 sequence reads: CASRKGVTRSYEQYF. CDR3 nucleotides: TGTGCCAGTAGAAAAGGGGTGACTCGCTCCTACGAGCAGTACTTC.

V gene TRBV5-1 combines with J gene TRBJ2-1; 12 bases line up with TRBD2. The CDR3 totals 18 residues. Germline CDR1 reads SGHRS; CDR2 reads YFSETQ. Germline trimming cut 0 bases from V and 3 bases from J; bases unmatched to any gene: 7. Here the CDR3 DNA reads TGCGCCAGCAGCTTGGCCGCCCCTAGCGGGGGGGGCTACAATGAGCAGTTCTTC. The encoded protein is CASSLAAPSGGGYNEQFF.

The chain is built from TRBV19 and TRBJ1-1; TRBD1 matches at 7 bases. The V gene end was trimmed by 5 bases and the J gene end by 3 bases; junction bases not matched to a gene: 6. CDR3 length: 14 amino acids. In germline, CDR1 is LNHDA, CDR2 SQIVND (reference sequence). CDR3 residues: CASSFGQAYTEAFF. In nucleotides, the CDR3 is TGTGCCAGTAGTTTTGGACAGGCCTACACTGAAGCTTTCTTT.

The chain joins TRBV2 to TRBJ1-5; 8 positions agree with TRBD1. This CDR3 is 15 amino acids long. The germline V gene has CDR1 SNHLY and CDR2 FYNNEI. With V trimmed by 1 base and J by 6 bases, 5 bases remained unmatched. CDR3 sequence (DNA): TGTGCCAGCAGTGAAGAGGGACAGGCTCGTCAGCCCCAGCATTTT. Translation: CASSEEGQARQPQHF.

The rearrangement links TRBV11-2 to TRBJ1-2, with 8 bases lining up with TRBD1. J gave up 8 bases and V 5 bases, and 13 bases lay outside the gene matches. The CDR3 sequence is 15 residues long. Germline CDR1 reads SGHAT; CDR2 reads FQNNGV. Written as DNA, the CDR3 is TGTGCCAGCAGCCGTGGCCGGGACAGGTCATACGGCTACACCTTC. It codes for CASSRGRDRSYGYTF. Full variable domain (outside the CDR3, taken from reference TRBV11-2 and TRBJ1-2): EAGVAQSPRYKIIEKRQSVAFWCNPISGHATLYWYQQILGQGPKLLIQFQNNGVVDDSQLPKDRFSAERLKGVDSTLKIQPAKLEDSAVYLCASSRGRDRSYGYTFGSGTRLTVV.

In its sample, this clone was seen once. The genes are TRBV29-1 and TRBJ1-6; the match to TRBD1 covers 11 bases. CDR1 SQVTM and CDR2 ANQGSEA come from the germline V gene. With 7 bases clipped from V and 7 bases from J, the junction kept 3 bases outside the gene matches. This CDR3 is built from 13 residues. DNA for the CDR3: TGCAGCGCGGGACAGGGGGGGAATTCACCCCTCCACTTT. Protein: CSAGQGGNSPLHF.

Only a few counts were recorded for this clone. V usage is TRBV15 and J usage is TRBJ2-1; 9 bases are a match to TRBD2. The germline CDR1 and CDR2 sequences are LNHNV and YYDKDF (reference sequence). The CDR3 runs to 16 residues. The ends lost 0 bases at V and 8 bases at J; junction bases unmatched: 8. CDR3 DNA sequence: TGTGCCACCAGCAGAGATAGTCAGCGGGGGGTCGATGAGCAGTTCTTC. This gives the protein CATSRDSQRGVDEQFF.

The CDR3 protein is CASISPPGQNYEQYF. The DNA of the CDR3 is TGTGCCAGCATCTCCCCCCCCGGACAGAACTACGAGCAGTACTTC. The chain couples TRBV27 to TRBJ2-7, with D perhaps matching TRBD1 (6 bases). Germline CDR1 and CDR2: MNHEY and SMNVEV (reference sequence). The CDR3 is 15 amino acids. Trimming took off 7 bases at V and 3 bases at J, with 19 bases between the two ends.

This rearrangement joins TRBV5-6 to TRBJ2-4, with a possible D match to TRBD1 (5 bases). The CDR3 is 14 residues long. Trimming left V 3 bases short and J 3 bases short, with 10 bases between. CDR1 is SGHDT, CDR2 YYEEEE, per germline. Here the CDR3 reads CASSSQDIKNIQYF. The CDR3 nucleotides are TGTGCCAGCAGCTCCCAGGACATCAAAAACATTCAGTACTTC. Full variable domain (missing parts from reference TRBV5-6 and TRBJ2-4): DAGVTQSPTHLIKTRGQQVTLRCSPKSGHDTVSWYQQALGQGPQFIFQYYEEEERQRGNFPDRFSGHQFPNYSSELNVNALLLGDSALYLCASSSQDIKNIQYFGAGTRLSVL.

V usage is TRBV9 and J usage is TRBJ2-3, with 10 bases matching TRBD2. Per germline, CDR1 SGDLS and CDR2 YYNGEE. The CDR3 is 17 residues long. The junction had 11 bases not matched to a gene; V was cut back by 1 base and J by 6 bases. The CDR3: CASSVPRKRGGGDTQYF. CDR3 nucleotide sequence: TGTGCCAGCAGCGTACCCCGCAAGCGGGGGGGCGGGGATACGCAGTATTTT.

The chain carries TRBV5-1 and TRBJ1-2; D gene uncertain. The CDR3 runs 15 residues. Germline V CDR1 and CDR2: SGHRS, YFSETQ. Trimming took off 0 bases at V and 4 bases at J, with 13 bases between the two ends. CDR3 protein: CASSLATGFGYGYTF. In DNA, the CDR3 is TGCGCCAGCAGCTTGGCAACGGGGTTTGGCTATGGCTACACCTTC.

V usage is TRBV27 and J usage is TRBJ2-5; D is unclear. CDR1 MNHEY and CDR2 SMNVEV come from the germline V gene (reference sequence). The V gene lost 6 bases and the J gene lost 3 bases, with 2 bases spanning the gap. The CDR3 is 10 residues long. The CDR3 region has the DNA TGTGCCAGCAGCGAAGAGACCCAGTACTTC. Translation: CASSEETQYF.

The chain is built from TRBV6-5 and TRBJ1-6; TRBD1 might be the D (5 bases). The CDR3 has 12 amino acids. V lost 2 bases and J 14 bases, leaving 10 bases between the germline ends. The germline CDR1 and CDR2 sequences are MNHEY and SVGAGI. The CDR3 here is CASSYRGGALHF. The DNA for the CDR3 is TGTGCCAGCAGTTACCGGGGAGGGGCCCTCCACTTT.

V usage is TRBV25-1 and J usage is TRBJ1-3; no clear D. The germline V gene encodes CDR1 MGHDK and CDR2 SYGVNS. CDR3 length: 16 residues. Trimming took 1 base from V and 0 from J, leaving 10 bases between them. Here the CDR3 reads CASSEFRSSSGNTIYF. The CDR3, as DNA: TGTGCCAGCAGTGAATTTCGGTCTAGCTCTGGAAACACCATATATTTT. Using reference TRBV25-1 and TRBJ1-3 for the parts outside the CDR3, the full variable domain is EADIYQTPRYLVIGTGKKITLECSQTMGHDKMYWYQQDPGMELHLIHYSYGVNSTEKGDLSSESTVSRIRTEHFPLTLESARPSHTSQYLCASSEFRSSSGNTIYFGEGSWLTVV.

The chain links TRBV4-1 to TRBJ2-1; 9 bases match TRBD2. CDR3 length equals 16 residues. Germline assignment: CDR1 MGHRA and CDR2 YSYEKL. V dropped 0 bases and J dropped 3; count of bases not matched to a gene: 3. CDR3 DNA: TGCGCCAGCAGCCAAGATAAACTAGCGGGCTACAATGAGCAGTTCTTC. Residues: CASSQDKLAGYNEQFF.

J is TRBJ2-5 and V is TRBV24-1; unclear D gene. Trimming left V 4 bases short and J 4 bases short, with 15 bases between. The CDR3 runs to 15 residues. CDR1 is KGHDR and CDR2 is SFDVKD in the germline V gene. CDR3 sequence (DNA): TGTGCCACCAGTGACACCCGGCCGGAGCGAGAGACCCAGTACTTC. It encodes CATSDTRPERETQYF.

The chain is built from TRBV3-1 (or the pseudogene TRBV3-2) and TRBJ2-5, with D perhaps matching TRBD2 (6 bases). V shed 4 bases and J shed 9 bases, with 15 bases lying between them. Germline V gene data show CDR1 as LGHDT and CDR2 as YNNKEL (reference sequence). The CDR3 totals 13 residues. This chain's CDR3 is CASSRQSGWSQYF. In DNA, the CDR3 is TGTGCCAGCAGCCGCCAGAGCGGGTGGTCCCAGTACTTC.

The V call is TRBV7-8, the J call TRBJ2-6, with D possibly TRBD2 on 5 matching bases. Trimming stripped 1 base from V and 0 bases from J, with 10 bases between. Per the germline V gene, CDR1 is SGHVS and CDR2 is FQNEAQ. The CDR3 totals 17 residues. The DNA of the CDR3 is TGTGCCAGCAGCTTAGTTCGGGAAATCTCTGGGGCCAACGTCCTGACTTTC. This codes for CASSLVREISGANVLTF.

The rearrangement uses TRBV15 and TRBJ2-3; TRBD1 agrees at 7 bases. With V trimmed by 4 bases and J by 2 bases, 6 bases remained unmatched. There are 15 residues in the CDR3. Germline V gene lookup returns CDR1 LNHNV and CDR2 YYDKDF (reference sequence). CDR3 in amino acids: CATSTGQTLTDTQYF. The CDR3 coding sequence is TGTGCCACCAGCACGGGACAGACCCTCACAGATACGCAGTATTTT.

CDR3 sequence (DNA): TGTGCCAGCAGTCCCGACAGGGGGGCCACCTCCACTGAAGCTTTCTTT. Translating it yields CASSPDRGATSTEAFF. The V and J genes are TRBV6-2 or TRBV6-3 and TRBJ1-1, with 9 bases identical to TRBD1. The germline CDR1 and CDR2 sequences are MNHEY and SVGEGT. V gave up 5 bases and J gave up 4 bases; unmatched junction bases: 11. This CDR3 spans 16 amino acids.

The J gene is TRBJ2-2, the V gene TRBV11-1; weak D call: TRBD1 (6 bases). Deletions cut 3 bases from V and 8 bases from J, with 7 bases between. Per the germline V gene, CDR1 is SGHAT and CDR2 is FQDESV (reference sequence). The CDR3 extends over 12 amino acids. The CDR3 DNA is TGTGCCAGCAGCTTGGGGACAGGGGAGCTGTTTTTT. Protein product: CASSLGTGELFF.